Below are 18 T cell receptor beta chains sequenced from a single sample in a study of CD8+CD57+ T cells in acquired aplastic anemia (dated by TCRdb to 2016 to 2018). Sequencer: Illumina HiSeq 2000. Genomic DNA served as template for TCR beta VDJ combination and CDR3 sequence profiling. The raw public data were reprocessed by TCRdb itself: fastp quality trimming at Q25, MiXCR clonotype calling, in-frame beta chains only. Every distinct CDR3 protein forms one entry, paired with its most common genes and DNA. The sample table records 250,000 to 300,000 distinct CDR3 sequences; about 50% of these occur just once. The top ten hold under 1.5% of the sample. Flow cytometry had shown CD8+CD57+ cell expansion in the patients selected for sequencing. Sequenced material: sorted CD4+, CD8+, or CD8+CD57+ T cells (not recorded which) from PBMCs. These receptors were obtained from a human donor with aplastic anemia.

This clonotype came up a few times. The chain joins TRBV6-1 to TRBJ2-7; D call uncertain. V lost 4 bases, J lost 2 bases, and 9 bases lay in between. Germline values: CDR1 MNHNS, CDR2 SASEGT. This CDR3 is built from 13 residues. This CDR3 reads CASSAGVAYEQYF. CDR3 sequence (DNA): TGTGCCAGCAGTGCCGGAGTGGCCTACGAGCAGTACTTC.

This clonotype occurred many times. The chain employs TRBV6-5 and TRBJ2-2; D possibly corresponds to TRBD2 (5 bases). Deletions cut 3 bases from V and 5 bases from J, with 7 bases between. Germline V lookup: CDR1 MNHEY, CDR2 SVGAGI. The CDR3 runs 13 residues. In DNA form, the CDR3 reads TGTGCCAGCAGTTATTCGGGGACCGGGGAGCTGTTTTTT. This translates into CASSYSGTGELFF.

The V gene is TRBV24-1, the J gene TRBJ2-7; TRBD1 aligns across 9 bases. The V gene end was trimmed by 5 bases and the J gene end by 5 bases; junction bases not matched to a gene: 9. This CDR3 is built from 15 residues. Germline CDR1 and CDR2: KGHDR and SFDVKD. CDR3 sequence: CATSGSDRGWNEQYF. DNA of the CDR3: TGTGCCACCAGTGGGTCCGACAGGGGGTGGAACGAGCAGTACTTC.

This clonotype was recorded many times. The chain joins TRBV12-3 or TRBV12-4 to TRBJ2-1, with D maybe TRBD2 (5 bases). This CDR3 comprises 13 residues. Trimming left V 3 bases short and J 10 bases short, with 13 bases between. Written as DNA, the CDR3 is TGTGCCAGCAGTTTTAGGACTCCCCGGGAGCAGTTCTTC. Translated, it gives CASSFRTPREQFF.

This clonotype was recorded at least ten times. This CDR3 is CASSLTGTDGYNEQFF. The CDR3 DNA sequence: TGTGCCAGCAGTCTCACCGGGACAGACGGTTACAATGAGCAGTTCTTC. The rearrangement joins TRBV7-3 to TRBJ2-1; TRBD1 aligns across 7 bases. The germline V gene encodes CDR1 SGHTA and CDR2 FQGTGA. After removal of 6 bases from V and 4 bases from J, the junction contained 12 bases not matched to a gene. This CDR3 is built from 16 residues. The complete variable domain, with remaining parts taken from reference TRBV7-3 and TRBJ2-1, reads GAGVSQTPSNKVTEKGKYVELRCDPISGHTALYWYRQSLGQGPEFLIYFQGTGAADDSGLPNDRFFAVRPEGSVSTLKIQRTERGDSAVYLCASSLTGTDGYNEQFFGPGTRLTVL.

The V gene is TRBV20-1, the J gene TRBJ1-6, with 8 bases that match TRBD1. Trimming took 6 bases from V and 7 from J; bases not matched to a gene: 8. The CDR3 is 14 residues long. Germline V gene sequence: CDR1 DFQATT, CDR2 SNEGSKA (reference sequence). Here the CDR3 DNA reads TGCAGTGCGGGGACAGGAAGGATGAATTCACCCCTCCACTTT. It translates to CSAGTGRMNSPLHF.

In this sample, this clonotype turned up many times. The rearrangement links TRBV7-2 to TRBJ1-5; TRBD1 matches 7 bases. CDR3 length: 15 residues. V shed 0 bases and J 6 bases; nucleotides not matched to a gene: 5. CDR1 is SGHTA and CDR2 is FQGNSA in the germline V gene. Here the CDR3 reads CASSLANRDSQPQHF. DNA of the CDR3: TGTGCCAGCAGCTTAGCCAACCGGGACAGTCAGCCCCAGCATTTT.

The V call is TRBV10-3, the J call TRBJ2-2, with unresolved D. Trimming pared 0 bases from V and 0 bases from J, leaving 8 bases between. The length of the CDR3 is 16 residues. Germline V gene sequence: CDR1 ENHRY, CDR2 SYGVKD. In nucleotides, the CDR3 is TGTGCCATCAGTGAGTCGAGTGGGGCGAACACCGGGGAGCTGTTTTTT. Protein: CAISESSGANTGELFF.

This rearrangement joins TRBV29-1 to TRBJ2-7, with 7 bases matching TRBD1. V lost 7 bases, J lost 3 bases, and 9 bases stayed unmatched. The length of the CDR3 is 13 residues. The germline V gene has CDR1 SQVTM and CDR2 ANQGSEA. The CDR3 is CSGRQGLGYEQYF. CDR3 DNA: TGCAGCGGAAGACAGGGATTGGGCTACGAGCAGTACTTC.

The J gene is TRBJ2-5, the V gene TRBV20-1, with D possibly matching TRBD2 (7 bases). The CDR3 totals 15 residues. Germline V lookup: CDR1 DFQATT, CDR2 SNEGSKA (reference sequence). Between the trimmed V and J ends, which lost 0 bases and 0 bases, there was a span of 11 bases. CDR3: CSARDEGGYQETQYF. In DNA form, the CDR3 reads TGCAGTGCTAGAGATGAGGGGGGGTACCAAGAGACCCAGTACTTC.

V usage is TRBV7-6 and J usage is TRBJ1-3; D is possibly TRBD1 (6 bases). The V gene lost 2 bases and the J gene lost 5 bases, with 19 bases spanning the gap. CDR3 size: 17 residues. CDR1 is SGHVS, CDR2 FNYEAQ, per germline. CDR3 loop: CASSLRGGPGTRNTIYF. CDR3 bases: TGTGCCAGCAGCTTACGTGGGGGGCCAGGGACGAGAAACACCATATATTTT.

This clonotype turned up a few times. The chain combines TRBV6-5 with TRBJ1-5; 11 bases line up with TRBD1. The CDR3 extends over 14 amino acids. CDR1 and CDR2 from the germline V gene are MNHEY and SVGAGI. Trimming at V came to 8 bases and at J to 6 bases, leaving 6 bases not matched to a gene. CDR3 nucleotide sequence: TGTGCCAGCCTAACCGGGACAGGGGGTCAGCCCCAGCATTTT. It translates to CASLTGTGGQPQHF.

V usage is TRBV5-4 and J usage is TRBJ2-7, with 7 bases lining up with TRBD2. The CDR3 extends over 12 amino acids. Germline CDR1 reads SGHNT; CDR2 reads YYREEE (reference sequence). CDR3 sequence: CASSLSIQGAGV. In nucleotides, the CDR3 is TGTGCCAGCAGCTTGAGTATCCAAGGGGCGGGAGTT.

This clonotype was seen many times. The chain recombines TRBV7-9 with TRBJ2-2; D may be TRBD2 (6 bases). The CDR3 is 13 residues long. The V and J ends lost 5 bases and 12 bases respectively, with 16 bases between them. Germline CDR1 and CDR2: SEHNR and FQNEAQ (reference sequence). In DNA, the CDR3 is TGTGCCAGCAGCGCTACGGGACTCCTGAAGCTGTTTTTT. It yields the protein CASSATGLLKLFF.

This clonotype was observed at least ten times. An end of the junction differs from the germline gene, which may be a read error. The J gene is TRBJ2-3, the V gene TRBV5-1, with D possibly TRBD1 on 6 matching bases. The V gene's germline CDR1 is SGHRS and CDR2 YFSETQ. This CDR3 comprises 16 residues. In DNA form, the CDR3 reads TGTGCCAGCAGCTTTATGGGGGCGGCTAGCACAGATACGCAGTATTTT. Translation: CASSFMGAASTDTQYF.

V usage is TRBV24-1 and J usage is TRBJ2-3; no reliable D call. The CDR3 runs to 13 residues. V dropped 4 bases and J dropped 4 bases, with 8 bases sitting between them. In germline, CDR1 is KGHDR, CDR2 SFDVKD. The DNA of the CDR3 is TGTGCCACCAGTGACCTGACACCAGATACGCAGTATTTT. This sequence encodes CATSDLTPDTQYF.

The V call is TRBV20-1, the J call TRBJ1-5; D possibly corresponds to TRBD1 (5 bases). From germline, CDR1 is DFQATT and CDR2 SNEGSKA (reference sequence). The V end was cut by 1 base, the J end by 8 bases, with 24 bases between. The CDR3 totals 17 residues. CDR3: CSARVPGLAGVDEPQHF. Written as DNA, the CDR3 is TGCAGTGCTAGAGTCCCGGGACTAGCGGGAGTCGATGAGCCCCAGCATTTT.

The chain links TRBV6-5 to TRBJ1-1; perhaps TRBD1 as D (6 bases). The germline V gene has CDR1 MNHEY and CDR2 SVGAGI. The V end lost 5 bases, the J end lost 5 bases, and 18 bases lay between the germline ends. The CDR3 covers 15 residues. CDR3 coding DNA: TGTGCCAGCAGTCCGCCGACAGGCGGGGGGACTGAAGCTTTCTTT. Protein: CASSPPTGGGTEAFF.